This T cell receptor (beta chain) is from a study of CD8 T cells in ankylosing spondylitis. This clonotype showed up many times. Its antigen remains unknown. Library preparation for TCR beta used quantitative 5'-RACE with molecular barcodes. TCRdb re-analysed the 5' RACE reads in MiXCR, keeping a single row per CDR3 protein. Here the sample spans 450,000 to 550,000 distinct CDR3 sequences, approximately 5.3% being singletons. The CDR3 has 16 residues. Trimming shortened V by 5 bases and J by 4 bases, and 17 bases separated the two germline ends. Germline-derived CDR1 and CDR2 are KGHSH and LQKENI. Findings and caveats of the study: Enrichment of disease-linked clones was reportedly significant in matched ankylosing spondylitis synovial fluid. Seemingly distinctive of ankylosing spondylitis blood was a TCR beta motif formed by eight highly homologous variants.

The rearrangement joins TRBV18 to TRBJ1-4, with a possible D match to TRBD1 (5 bases). The sequenced material came from blood, either unsorted or a sorted T cell fraction (not recorded which). This clonotype was obtained from a male donor with ankylosing spondylitis. CDR3 DNA: TGTGCCAGCTCAAAGACAGCGCTGGGCTTTAATGAAAAACTGTTTTTT. Translated: CASSKTALGFNEKLFF.